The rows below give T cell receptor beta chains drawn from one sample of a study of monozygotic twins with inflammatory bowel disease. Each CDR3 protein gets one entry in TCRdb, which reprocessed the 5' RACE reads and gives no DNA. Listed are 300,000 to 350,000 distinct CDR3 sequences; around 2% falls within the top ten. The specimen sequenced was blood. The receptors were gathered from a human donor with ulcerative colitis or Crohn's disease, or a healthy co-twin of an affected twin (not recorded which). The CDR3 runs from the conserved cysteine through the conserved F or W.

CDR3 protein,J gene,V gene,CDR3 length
CASSFYRTEQPQHF,TRBJ1-5,TRBV12-3/TRBV12-4,14
CASSLQTGGQETQYF,TRBJ2-5,TRBV5-1,15
CAIQANSGNYNEQFF,TRBJ2-1,TRBV10-3,15
CASSDWGNTEAFF,TRBJ1-1,TRBV6-1,13
CASSGRWGAPYEQYF,TRBJ2-7,TRBV2,15
CASSQVRTQETQYF,TRBJ2-5,TRBV14,14
CASSQRQGGNSPLHF,TRBJ1-6,TRBV3-1,15
CASSSSYNRGYGYTF,TRBJ1-2,TRBV5-1,15
CASSPETSGTGFGYTF,TRBJ1-2,TRBV18,16
CASSFGINEQFF,TRBJ2-1,TRBV12-3/TRBV12-4,12
CASSFRESANTGELFF,TRBJ2-2,TRBV7-9,16
CASSFPGKPEQYF,TRBJ2-7,TRBV5-1,13
CASSSRDIRGYEQYF,TRBJ2-7,TRBV12-3/TRBV12-4,15
CASSGMRGKNTEAFF,TRBJ1-1,TRBV7-2,15
CSVEEVYNEQFF,TRBJ2-1,TRBV29-1,12
CASTRQGLETQYF,TRBJ2-5,TRBV2,13
CASSAPYTEAFF,TRBJ1-1,TRBV19,12
CASSLKVRGYEQYF,TRBJ2-7,TRBV27,14
CASSLGQRDTEAFF,TRBJ1-1,TRBV5-1,14
CASSSDRDTDTQYF,TRBJ2-3,TRBV5-1,14
CASGGSRGFFMNTEAFF,TRBJ1-1,TRBV28,17
CAIEPEQGKSTEAFF,TRBJ1-1,TRBV19,15